This T cell receptor beta chain was sequenced for a study of cytomegalovirus exposure and HLA in healthy donors. Overall study context: As released early, the data held 85 million to 95 million unique TCRs from HLA-typed donors.

Use of 60 Vbeta and 13 Jbeta primers characterized the PCR. Profiling relied on immunoSEQ multiplex PCR, and the TCRdb table lists in-frame clones only, not all of them. The sample has roughly 100,000 clones; roughly 75% are singletons. The study, taken as a whole, reports: The study designated around 150 TCR beta chains cytomegalovirus-associated. Within a later analysis, the majority of CMV-associated TCR beta chains appeared HLA-restricted.

About this clone itself: Its target is unknown.

This CDR3 is built from 15 residues. With 6 bases clipped from V and 3 bases from J, the junction kept 8 bases outside the gene matches. The V gene's germline CDR1 is SNHLY and CDR2 FYNNEI. The chain is built from TRBV2 and TRBJ2-3, with 8 bases identical to TRBD2. The TCR sequence derives from a man aged 35-49 years in good health and CMV-seronegative. The sequenced material came from PBMCs. The CDR3 is CASSLGGGLTDTQYF. For the CDR3, the DNA is TGTGCCAGCAGCCTGGGCGGGGGGTTGACAGATACGCAGTATTTT.